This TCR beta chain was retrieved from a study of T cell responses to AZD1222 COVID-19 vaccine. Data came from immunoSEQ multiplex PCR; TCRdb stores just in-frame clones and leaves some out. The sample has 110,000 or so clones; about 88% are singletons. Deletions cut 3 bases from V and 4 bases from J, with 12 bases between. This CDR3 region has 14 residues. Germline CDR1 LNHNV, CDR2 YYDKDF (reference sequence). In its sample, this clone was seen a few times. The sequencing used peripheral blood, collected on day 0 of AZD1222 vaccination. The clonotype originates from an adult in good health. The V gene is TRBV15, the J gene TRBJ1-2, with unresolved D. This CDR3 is CATSSRGRAYGYTF. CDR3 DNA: TGTGCCACCAGCAGTAGAGGGAGGGCCTATGGCTACACCTTC.